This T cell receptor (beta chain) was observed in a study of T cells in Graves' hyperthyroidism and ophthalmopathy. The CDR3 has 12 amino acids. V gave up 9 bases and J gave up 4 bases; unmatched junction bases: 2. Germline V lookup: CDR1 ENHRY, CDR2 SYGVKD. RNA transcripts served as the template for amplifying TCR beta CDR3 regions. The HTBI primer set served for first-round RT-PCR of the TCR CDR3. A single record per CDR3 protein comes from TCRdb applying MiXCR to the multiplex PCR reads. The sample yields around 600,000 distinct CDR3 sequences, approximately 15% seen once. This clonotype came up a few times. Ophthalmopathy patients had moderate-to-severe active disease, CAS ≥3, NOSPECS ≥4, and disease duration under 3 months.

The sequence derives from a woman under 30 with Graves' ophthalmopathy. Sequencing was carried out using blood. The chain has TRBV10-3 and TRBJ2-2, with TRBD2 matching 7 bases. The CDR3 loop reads CAIGLVTGELFF. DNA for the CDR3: TGTGCCATTGGACTAGTCACCGGGGAGCTGTTTTTT.